This is a list of T cell receptor beta chains from one sample in a study of blood T cell repertoires in COVID-19. Assay: immunoSEQ multiplex PCR; the TCRdb copy retains only in-frame clones and omits some. The sample shows about 480,000 clones, 75% to 90% of them seen only once. Sequencing was performed on peripheral blood. These receptors were taken from a woman aged 30 to 39 with acute or convalescent COVID-19. Both conserved end residues are part of each CDR3. A D gene is named only where the DNA matches it firmly. Size is omitted from some rows. Given values are once, few, many or a class for expanded clones.

d_call,clone_size,v_call,j_call,cdr3_aa,cdr3_nt
TRBD1,-,TRBV5-1,TRBJ2-3,CASSQTSQGGTDTQYF,TGCGCCAGCAGCCAGACATCTCAGGGGGGCACAGATACGCAGTATTTT
-,many,TRBV6-5,TRBJ1-5,CASSYYGGQPQHF,TGTGCCAGCAGTTATTACGGGGGTCAGCCCCAGCATTTT
TRBD1,-,TRBV5-1,TRBJ1-1,CASSGLGQGANMNTEAFF,TGCGCCAGCAGCGGCCTCGGACAGGGAGCCAACATGAACACTGAAGCTTTCTTT
-,-,TRBV28,TRBJ2-7,CASSSPGGHYEQYF,TGTGCCAGCTCGTCCCCAGGGGGGCATTACGAGCAGTACTTC
-,-,TRBV6-5,TRBJ1-5,CASERRSNQPQHF,TGTGCCAGCGAAAGGAGGAGCAATCAGCCCCAGCATTTT
-,-,TRBV4-2,TRBJ1-5,CASSQDSLGRQIGQPQHF,TGTGCCAGCAGCCAAGATTCTTTGGGCAGGCAAATCGGTCAGCCCCAGCATTTT
-,once,TRBV15,TRBJ1-3,CATSSPPGGSSGNTIYF,TGTGCCACCAGCAGCCCCCCCGGCGGCAGCTCTGGAAACACCATATATTTT
-,-,TRBV5-1,TRBJ2-3,CASSKLALNTDTQYF,TGCGCCAGCAGCAAGCTTGCACTCAACACAGATACGCAGTATTTT
TRBD1,few,TRBV9,TRBJ2-3,CASSVETGEADTQYF,TGTGCCAGCAGCGTAGAAACAGGGGAAGCAGATACGCAGTATTTT
-,-,TRBV30,TRBJ1-4,CAWEARMLGEKLFF,TGTGCCTGGGAAGCCCGGATGCTAGGAGAAAAACTGTTTTTT
-,once,TRBV15,TRBJ2-7,CATSRDFSRVSSYEQYF,TGTGCCACCAGCAGAGATTTTTCGAGGGTGAGCTCCTACGAGCAGTACTTC
-,-,TRBV18,TRBJ2-7,CASSVVRETYEQYF,TGTGCCAGCTCAGTTGTGAGGGAAACCTACGAGCAGTACTTC
TRBD1,-,TRBV3-1/TRBV3-2,TRBJ2-2,CASSHAGLGGPGELFF,TGTGCCAGCAGCCATGCCGGTTTAGGGGGCCCCGGGGAGCTGTTTTTT
TRBD2,-,TRBV5-1,TRBJ2-1,CASSLAGAYNEQFF,TGCGCCAGCAGCTTAGCGGGGGCTTACAATGAGCAGTTCTTC
-,-,TRBV2,TRBJ1-1,CASRAGYTEAFF,TGTGCCAGCAGAGCAGGGTACACTGAAGCTTTCTTT
-,-,TRBV12-3/TRBV12-4,TRBJ1-5,CASSSVLQPQHF,TGTGCCAGCAGTTCCGTCCTGCAGCCCCAGCATTTT
-,-,TRBV10-1,TRBJ2-2,CASSPPGTGELFF,TGCGCCAGCAGCCCTCCCGGCACCGGGGAGCTGTTTTTT
-,-,TRBV7-9,TRBJ2-2,CASLEASGELFF,TGTGCCAGCTTAGAGGCGTCCGGGGAGCTGTTTTTT
-,-,TRBV28,TRBJ2-5,CASSKLETQYF,TGTGCCAGCAGCAAACTGGAGACCCAGTACTTC
-,-,TRBV7-9,TRBJ2-7,CASSTARYEQYF,TGTGCCAGCTCCACAGCCCGCTACGAGCAGTACTTC
-,-,TRBV6-5,TRBJ1-1,CASRNRERTEAFF,TGTGCCAGCAGAAACAGGGAGCGGACTGAAGCTTTCTTT
TRBD1,-,TRBV19,TRBJ1-1,CASSRDHMTGIEAFF,TGTGCCAGTAGTAGGGACCACATGACAGGGATTGAAGCTTTCTTT
TRBD1,-,TRBV27,TRBJ2-5,CASRRGRGPQETQYF,TGTGCCAGCAGGCGTGGCAGGGGGCCGCAAGAGACCCAGTACTTC
TRBD1,once,TRBV7-9,TRBJ2-5,CASSFGTGDLGQYF,TGTGCCAGCAGCTTCGGGACAGGGGATTTAGGGCAGTACTTC
TRBD2,-,TRBV9,TRBJ2-1,CASSTRTSSHNEQFF,TGTGCCAGCAGCACGCGGACTAGTTCTCACAATGAGCAGTTCTTC
TRBD2,once,TRBV9,TRBJ2-1,CASSDTSGGDYTSYNEQFF,TGTGCCAGCAGTGATACCAGCGGGGGGGACTACACCTCCTACAATGAGCAGTTCTTC
-,-,TRBV15,TRBJ1-3,CATSRYTDSGNTIYF,TGTGCCACCAGCAGGTACACAGACTCTGGAAACACCATATATTTT
TRBD2,-,TRBV5-1,TRBJ2-5,CASSQTTTSASETQYF,TGCGCCAGCAGCCAGACTACAACTAGCGCCAGCGAGACCCAGTACTTC
-,-,TRBV7-2,TRBJ1-1,CASSLSAGYTEAFF,TGTGCCAGCAGCTTATCGGCAGGGTATACTGAAGCTTTCTTT
-,once,TRBV18,TRBJ2-7,CASSPPTGNSYEQYF,TGTGCCAGCTCACCACCGACGGGGAACTCCTACGAGCAGTACTTC
TRBD1,-,TRBV30,TRBJ1-2,CAWSAQGARGYTF,TGTGCCTGGAGTGCACAGGGGGCGCGCGGCTACACCTTC
-,-,TRBV28,TRBJ2-5,CASRSMTLSETQYF,TGTGCCAGCAGATCAATGACACTGAGCGAGACCCAGTACTTC
-,-,TRBV10-2,TRBJ1-2,CASSDFNYGYTF,TGCGCCAGCAGTGACTTTAACTATGGCTACACCTTC
TRBD2,-,TRBV9,TRBJ2-7,CASSLGEGKGYEQYF,TGTGCCAGCAGCCTGGGGGAGGGGAAGGGGTACGAGCAGTACTTC
-,-,TRBV19,TRBJ2-3,CASIEGGTDTQYF,TGTGCCAGTATTGAGGGTGGCACAGATACGCAGTATTTT
TRBD2,-,TRBV5-1,TRBJ2-3,CASSQGLSTDTQYF,TGCGCCAGCAGCCAGGGACTAAGCACAGATACGCAGTATTTT
-,-,TRBV13,TRBJ1-3,CASSLGRSVGSGNTIYF,TGTGCCAGCAGCTTAGGCCGAAGTGTCGGCTCTGGAAACACCATATATTTT
-,-,TRBV5-1,TRBJ2-1,CATRPTPSDHEQFF,TGCGCCACCAGACCAACTCCTAGCGATCATGAGCAGTTCTTC
TRBD2,-,TRBV6-5,TRBJ2-1,CASSRLGGGVNEQFF,TGTGCCAGCAGCCGTTTGGGGGGGGGTGTCAATGAGCAGTTCTTC
TRBD2,-,TRBV19,TRBJ2-7,CASSTSGTHSYEQYF,TGTGCCAGTAGCACTAGCGGGACCCACTCCTACGAGCAGTACTTC
TRBD1,-,TRBV27,TRBJ1-6,CASSLNFLGQRNSPLHF,TGTGCCAGCAGTTTAAATTTTCTGGGACAGCGAAATTCACCCCTCCACTTT
-,-,TRBV19,TRBJ2-1,CASSIGVYNSYNEQFF,TGTGCCAGTAGTATAGGAGTCTATAACTCCTACAATGAGCAGTTCTTC
-,once,TRBV5-6,TRBJ1-5,CASSSSGATSNQPQHF,TGTGCCAGCAGCTCATCAGGGGCGACTAGCAATCAGCCCCAGCATTTT